One T cell receptor beta chain is described in this entry. The sample belongs to a study of shared clonotypes between healthy human individuals. None of the donors, who were healthy HIV-negative adults, had recently had acute infections or vaccinations. V was clipped by 6 bases and J by 8 bases, with 14 bases between them. The CDR3 runs 13 residues. Germline CDR1 and CDR2: MNHEY and SVGAGI. Method: immunoSEQ multiplex PCR; TCRdb's copy keeps in-frame clones and lacks some. Among about 2 million clones, 90% to 95% were seen once, and the ten largest hold more than 0.1%. This TCR derives from a man between 18 and 35 years old in good health. The sample was naive CD4+ T cells sorted from blood. Subset: CD45RA+ positively selected. J is TRBJ2-1 and V is TRBV6-5; D is uncertain. The CDR3 spells CASRPYSNDEQFF. In nucleotides, the CDR3 is TGTGCCAGCAGACCGTACTCTAACGATGAGCAGTTCTTC.